What follows are 7 T cell receptor beta chains derived from one specimen sequenced in a study of T cell responses to AZD1222 COVID-19 vaccine. Assay used: immunoSEQ multiplex PCR; TCRdb lists only in-frame clones, some missing. This sample carries 100,000 to 150,000 clones, 90% of them seen once, and the ten largest clones take about 7%. The sample consisted of peripheral blood, taken on day 0 of AZD1222 vaccination. The receptors shown here come from an adult in good health.

This rearrangement joins TRBV18 to TRBJ2-7; 8 nucleotides line up with TRBD1. Germline V gene data show CDR1 as KGHSH and CDR2 as LQKENI. This CDR3 comprises 15 residues. Trimming removed 3 bases from V and 2 bases from J; junction bases left unmatched: 6. The CDR3 DNA reads as TGTGCCAGCTCACCTCTGGGACAGGTAACCTACGAGCAGTACTTC. Translating gives CASSPLGQVTYEQYF.

J is TRBJ1-3 and V is TRBV7-8, with D perhaps TRBD1 (6 bases). Germline CDR1 and CDR2: SGHVS and FQNEAQ. CDR3 length equals 16 residues. Trimming pared 5 bases from V and 4 bases from J, leaving 18 bases between. As DNA, the CDR3 is TGTGCCAGCAGCCCCCGTGGGGGGGCAACCGGAAACACCATATATTTT. The encoded protein is CASSPRGGATGNTIYF.

V gene TRBV14 combines with J gene TRBJ2-5, with a possible D match to TRBD2 (6 bases). V shed 1 base and J shed 5 bases, with 14 bases lying between them. The CDR3 length is 15 residues. Germline assignment: CDR1 SGHDN and CDR2 FVKESK. Written as DNA, the CDR3 is TGTGCCAGCAGCCAAGGATCCCCGGCGGGGGAGACCCAGTACTTC. Amino acid sequence: CASSQGSPAGETQYF.

The V gene is TRBV2, the J gene TRBJ1-1, with 8 bases lining up with TRBD1. This CDR3 region has 14 residues. CDR1 is SNHLY, CDR2 FYNNEI, per germline. V was pared by 8 bases and J by 5 bases, with 10 bases of the junction left unmatched. The CDR3 is CASALTGGYTEAFF. DNA of the CDR3: TGTGCCAGCGCGCTAACAGGGGGTTATACTGAAGCTTTCTTT. Variable domain in full (rest from reference TRBV2 and TRBJ1-1): EPEVTQTPSHQVTQMGQEVILRCVPISNHLYFYWYRQILGQKVEFLVSFYNNEISEKSEIFDDQFSVERPDGSNFTLKIRSTKLEDSAMYFCASALTGGYTEAFFGQGTRLTVV.

This chain's CDR3 is CASSLAPEGESSYEQYF. CDR3 nucleotides: TGTGCCAGCAGCTTAGCCCCTGAAGGCGAAAGCTCCTACGAGCAGTACTTC. This sequence joins TRBV7-9 and TRBJ2-7; D is uncertain. Germline assignment: CDR1 SEHNR and CDR2 FQNEAQ (reference sequence). CDR3 size: 17 residues. V was trimmed by 0 bases and J by 0 bases, leaving 15 bases between them. Full variable domain (rest looked up from reference TRBV7-9 and TRBJ2-7): DTGVSQNPRHKITKRGQNVTFRCDPISEHNRLYWYRQTLGQGPEFLTYFQNEAQLEKSRLLSDRFSAERPKGSFSTLEIQRTEQGDSAMYLCASSLAPEGESSYEQYFGPGTRLTVT.

This clone was seen once. The V and J genes are TRBV6-5 and TRBJ1-6; the D gene is possibly TRBD1 (5 bases). This CDR3 comprises 14 residues. V was trimmed by 2 bases and J by 8 bases, leaving 10 bases between them. In germline, CDR1 is MNHEY, CDR2 SVGAGI. The CDR3 sequence is CASSYARAYSPLHF. In DNA form, the CDR3 reads TGTGCCAGCAGTTACGCCAGGGCATATTCACCCCTCCACTTT.

V is TRBV2 and J is TRBJ1-4; 8 bases match TRBD1. Germline loops: CDR1 SNHLY, CDR2 FYNNEI. Germline trimming cut 6 bases from V and 5 bases from J; bases unmatched to any gene: 2. The CDR3 contains 13 residues. The CDR3 bases are TGTGCCAGCAGGAACAGGGGGAATGAAAAACTGTTTTTT. Its protein product is CASRNRGNEKLFF.